This record concerns one T cell receptor (beta chain) sequence. Its antigen is not identified. This record comes from a study of siplizumab effects on memory and regulatory T cells. Study findings and constraints: Apparently key alloresponse contributors, naive T cells also seemed more diverse than memory cells.

The assay looked at some 10^5 TCR templates in each sample. Sequencing was performed with immunoSEQ multiplex PCR; in TCRdb, only in-frame clones are kept and a portion is missing. The data contain fewer than 120,000 clones, roughly 92% of them singletons. CDR1 is SEHNR, CDR2 FQNEAQ, per germline (reference sequence). Trimming cost V 2 bases and J 2 bases, with 6 bases left between them. The CDR3 extends over 14 amino acids. Source material: CD4+ T cells sorted from blood. This receptor was identified in a human donor in good health. The gene calls are TRBV7-9 and TRBJ2-2; unclear D gene. The CDR3 DNA sequence: TGTGCCAGCAGCTTACGCGTCAACACCGGGGAGCTGTTTTTT. Translating gives CASSLRVNTGELFF.